A single sample gave rise to the 26 T cell receptor beta chains below, sequenced in a study of early T cells in non-severe SARS-CoV-2 infection. A single record per CDR3 protein comes from TCRdb applying MiXCR to the 5' RACE reads. The sample lists more than 95,000 distinct CDR3 sequences; more than 12% were seen once. The source material was whole blood. These receptors were collected from an adult who was a healthcare worker with PCR-confirmed SARS-CoV-2 infection or an uninfected control (not recorded which).

In its sample, this clonotype was seen a few times. The V call is TRBV20-1, the J call TRBJ1-4, with 8 nucleotides matching TRBD1. The CDR3 contains 11 residues. Germline CDR1 is DFQATT and CDR2 is SNEGSKA (reference sequence). V was pared by 5 bases and J by 12 bases, with 5 bases of the junction left unmatched. CDR3 protein: CSARTGFELFF. The CDR3 DNA reads TGCAGTGCTCGGACAGGGTTCGAACTGTTTTTT.

V gene TRBV6-5 combines with J gene TRBJ1-1; TRBD1 matches at 10 bases. This CDR3 spans 16 amino acids. CDR1 is MNHEY, CDR2 SVGAGI, per germline. V gave up 7 bases and J gave up 0 bases; unmatched junction bases: 8. CDR3 region: CASIPRGQGLNTEAFF. The CDR3 bases are TGTGCCAGCATCCCCCGGGGACAGGGGTTGAACACTGAAGCTTTCTTT.

Points on this clonotype: The junction differs from germline at one of its ends, possibly a read error. The chain recombines TRBV27 with TRBJ2-4, with 10 bases matching TRBD1. The CDR3 is 14 amino acids. Germline CDR1 MNHEY, CDR2 SMNVEV (reference sequence). This chain's CDR3 is CASSATGAGQGLDF. The CDR3 DNA is TGTGCCAGCAGTGCGACCGGGGCGGGACAGGGGCTTGACTTC.

The chain couples TRBV7-9 to TRBJ2-3; D is unclear. The CDR3 runs 16 residues. The germline CDR1 and CDR2 sequences are SEHNR and FQNEAQ (reference sequence). V lost 5 bases, J lost 2 bases, and 17 bases lay in between. CDR3 region: CASSIEDMATTDTQYF. CDR3 coding DNA: TGTGCCAGCAGCATAGAAGACATGGCCACCACAGATACGCAGTATTTT.

This clonotype has only a few counts. This rearrangement joins TRBV10-3 to TRBJ1-2; a possible D gene is TRBD1 (6 bases). The V end was cut by 5 bases, the J end by 2 bases, with 12 bases between. The germline V gene has CDR1 ENHRY and CDR2 SYGVKD. This CDR3 contains 14 residues. DNA of the CDR3: TGTGCCATCAGTCACAGGGTTGGGAACTATGGCTACACCTTC. It specifies CAISHRVGNYGYTF.

V is TRBV3-1 and J is TRBJ1-1, with D tentatively TRBD1 (6 bases). The V end was cut by 6 bases, the J end by 1 base, with 12 bases between. The germline gives CDR1 LGHDT, CDR2 YNNKEL (reference sequence). The CDR3 spans 14 residues. CDR3 coding DNA: TGTGCCAGCAGGCAACAGGGAGCGAACACTGAAGCTTTCTTT. It is translated as CASRQQGANTEAFF.

At least ten counts were recorded for this clonotype. The chain is built from TRBV7-9 and TRBJ2-3; D is possibly TRBD2 (6 bases). The CDR3 consists of 15 residues. Trimming cost V 4 bases and J 1 base, with 12 bases left between them. The V gene's germline CDR1 is SEHNR and CDR2 FQNEAQ (reference sequence). CDR3 sequence: CASSSNWGGTDTQYF. In DNA, the CDR3 is TGTGCCAGCAGCTCGAATTGGGGGGGCACAGATACGCAGTATTTT.

Only a few counts were recorded for this clonotype. The gene calls are TRBV6-1 and TRBJ1-4; D remains ambiguous. Trimming stripped 2 bases from V and 6 bases from J, with 22 bases between. Germline V gene sequence: CDR1 MNHNS, CDR2 SASEGT. The CDR3 has 18 residues. CDR3 residues: CASSESVLRFPTDEKLFF. Written as DNA, the CDR3 is TGTGCCAGCAGTGAAAGTGTATTAAGGTTTCCAACCGATGAAAAACTGTTTTTT.

On this clonotype: It may be a read error: a sequence one base away is much more abundant. V usage is TRBV12-5 and J usage is TRBJ1-5; tentatively, D is TRBD1 (5 bases). V lost 1 base and J lost 4, with 14 bases in between. Germline V gene sequence: CDR1 LGHNT, CDR2 FRNRAP. CDR3 size: 16 residues. The CDR3 protein is CASGLEGTSMNQPQHF. CDR3 coding DNA: TGTGCTAGTGGTTTGGAAGGGACTTCTATGAATCAGCCCCAGCATTTT.

The chain combines TRBV3-1 with TRBJ2-1, with 12 bases aligning to TRBD2. CDR1 LGHDT and CDR2 YNNKEL come from the germline V gene (reference sequence). The CDR3 runs to 16 residues. Losses at the gene ends were 2 bases for V and 10 bases for J; bases not matched to a gene: 9. The CDR3 protein is CASSQRLAGALREQFF. Here the CDR3 DNA reads TGTGCCAGCAGCCAAAGACTAGCGGGGGCCCTGCGGGAGCAGTTCTTC.

CDR3 amino acids: CASGQGATNEKLFF. In nucleotides, the CDR3 is TGTGCCAGTGGACAGGGGGCGACTAATGAAAAACTGTTTTTT. The rearrangement links TRBV19 to TRBJ1-4; TRBD1 matches 11 bases. Per the germline V gene, CDR1 is LNHDA and CDR2 is SQIVND (reference sequence). The CDR3 has 14 amino acids. The V segment lost 8 bases and the J segment 2 bases; nucleotides outside the gene matches: 1.

This clonotype was detected many times. The chain employs TRBV12-3 or TRBV12-4 and TRBJ1-2, with TRBD1 as a possible D gene (6 bases). This CDR3 spans 12 amino acids. V shed 5 bases and J shed 8 bases, with 12 bases lying between them. The CDR3 DNA sequence: TGTGCCAGCAGTCCCACAGGGACCGGCTACACCTTC. Its translation: CASSPTGTGYTF.

This clonotype was observed a handful of times. This rearrangement joins TRBV7-9 to TRBJ1-4; D is ambiguous. This CDR3 is built from 16 residues. CDR1 and CDR2 (germline): SEHNR, FQNEAQ (reference sequence). Trimming cost V 1 base and J 8 bases, with 17 bases left between them. In DNA, the CDR3 is TGTGCCAGCAGCTTAGTCGGTACGGGGTTAGGCGAAAAACTGTTTTTT. Translated, it gives CASSLVGTGLGEKLFF.

The rearrangement uses TRBV20-1 and TRBJ1-2; D perhaps matches TRBD1 (6 bases). CDR3 length equals 12 residues. Trimming removed 5 bases at V and 4 bases at J, with 11 bases between. Germline V lookup: CDR1 DFQATT, CDR2 SNEGSKA (reference sequence). Here the CDR3 reads CSAPVGGYGYTF. CDR3 coding DNA: TGCAGTGCTCCGGTAGGGGGCTATGGCTACACCTTC.

The chain carries TRBV10-3 and TRBJ1-2; TRBD1 agrees at 11 bases. Germline values: CDR1 ENHRY, CDR2 SYGVKD. The CDR3 is 16 residues long. Losses at the gene ends were 6 bases for V and 6 bases for J; bases not matched to a gene: 12. CDR3 region: CAIRHGPDRGHHGYTF. The CDR3, as DNA: TGTGCCATCAGGCACGGACCGGACAGGGGGCATCATGGCTACACCTTC.

Ten or more counts support this clonotype. The chain uses TRBV7-9 and TRBJ1-1; weak D call: TRBD1 (6 bases). V was pared by 5 bases and J by 4 bases, with 17 bases between. This CDR3 has 15 residues. CDR1 and CDR2 (germline): SEHNR, FQNEAQ (reference sequence). CDR3 protein: CASSPQGRWGTEAFF. CDR3 in DNA: TGTGCCAGCAGCCCCCAGGGGAGGTGGGGCACTGAAGCTTTCTTT.

The chain recombines TRBV6-2 or TRBV6-3 with TRBJ2-7; D not certain. The CDR3 contains 11 residues. Germline values: CDR1 MNHEY, CDR2 SVGEGT. V lost 7 bases and J lost 5, with 9 bases in between. The CDR3 reads CASTLSDEQYF. The CDR3 DNA sequence: TGTGCCAGCACACTTTCGGACGAGCAGTACTTC.

V usage is TRBV7-9 and J usage is TRBJ2-3; D gene ambiguous. CDR3 length: 12 amino acids. Germline V lookup: CDR1 SEHNR, CDR2 FQNEAQ (reference sequence). The germline V and J ends were trimmed by 5 bases and 3 bases, with 6 bases remaining between them. This chain's CDR3 is CASSATTDTQYF. In DNA, the CDR3 is TGTGCCAGCAGCGCTACTACAGATACGCAGTATTTT.

This chain links TRBV3-1 with TRBJ2-2; D could derive from TRBD1 or TRBD2 (5 bases each). Per the germline V gene, CDR1 is LGHDT and CDR2 is YNNKEL (reference sequence). Trimming left V 8 bases short and J 6 bases short, with 10 bases between. The CDR3 spans 12 residues. CDR3 region: CASAMGAGELFF. The DNA of the CDR3 is TGTGCCAGCGCCATGGGGGCCGGGGAGCTGTTTTTT.

The sample holds a few counts of this clonotype. The V and J genes are TRBV9 and TRBJ1-6; D is undetermined. The CDR3 has 14 amino acids. V was trimmed by 0 bases and J by 2 bases, leaving 3 bases between them. Germline values: CDR1 SGDLS, CDR2 YYNGEE. The CDR3: CASSVVPYNSPLHF. Written as DNA, the CDR3 is TGTGCCAGCAGCGTAGTACCCTATAATTCACCCCTCCACTTT.

The sample holds a few counts of this clonotype. This chain connects TRBV12-3 or TRBV12-4 to TRBJ2-1, with TRBD2 matching over 8 bases. With 1 base clipped from V and 2 bases from J, the junction kept 1 base outside the gene matches. This CDR3 has 15 amino acids. The CDR3 here is CASSLDGGAYNEQFF. The CDR3 DNA is TGTGCCAGCAGTTTAGACGGGGGGGCCTACAATGAGCAGTTCTTC.

This clonotype came up a few times. The V and J genes are TRBV6-2 or TRBV6-3 and TRBJ1-5, with 7 bases lining up with TRBD1. After removal of 10 bases from V and 3 bases from J, the junction contained 6 bases not matched to a gene. Germline V gene sequence: CDR1 MNHEY, CDR2 SVGEGT. This CDR3 comprises 13 residues. The CDR3 protein is CATRDSVNQPQHF. The CDR3 DNA sequence: TGTGCCACCCGGGACAGTGTCAATCAGCCCCAGCATTTT.

This clonotype was picked up a small number of times. The chain is built from TRBV4-1 and TRBJ1-5; TRBD1 aligns across 10 bases. Germline lookup yields CDR1 MGHRA and CDR2 YSYEKL. The length of the CDR3 is 16 residues. V trimming: 2 bases; J trimming: 0 bases; junction bases outside the gene matches: 1. Here the CDR3 DNA reads TGCGCCAGCAGCCAATGGGACAGGGGTAGCAATCAGCCCCAGCATTTT. This encodes CASSQWDRGSNQPQHF.

V usage is TRBV5-5 and J usage is TRBJ2-7; D is unclear. Trimming took 0 bases from V and 3 from J, leaving 10 bases between them. Germline V lookup: CDR1 SGHKS, CDR2 YYEKEE (reference sequence). The CDR3 contains 14 residues. The CDR3: CASSLAATYYEQYF. The CDR3 region has the DNA TGTGCCAGCAGCTTGGCCGCCACTTACTACGAGCAGTACTTC.

The rearrangement uses TRBV7-9 and TRBJ2-7, with 7 bases that match TRBD2. Germline CDR1 reads SEHNR; CDR2 reads FQNEAQ (reference sequence). V was clipped by 3 bases and J by 5 bases; unmatched bases: 1. The CDR3 extends over 12 amino acids. CDR3 amino acids: CASSLSGNEQYF. CDR3 nucleotide sequence: TGTGCCAGCAGCTTGAGCGGGAACGAGCAGTACTTC.

The V gene is TRBV20-1, the J gene TRBJ1-2; D gene uncertain. Germline V gene data show CDR1 as DFQATT and CDR2 as SNEGSKA (reference sequence). With 6 bases removed from V and 0 bases from J, the gap between germline ends came to 5 bases. The CDR3 has 11 amino acids. The CDR3 DNA is TGCAGTGCAATGGCTAACTATGGCTACACCTTC. Its protein is CSAMANYGYTF.